This entry concerns a single TCR beta chain. What antigen it recognizes has not been identified. Within one base of it there is no much larger clone, and no base qualities were kept. There are 13 amino acids in the CDR3, from cysteine to phenylalanine inclusive. Just CDR3 DNA is preserved here, 39 bases in frame from base 1. CDR1 SGDLS and CDR2 YYNGEE were looked up in the germline V gene. Deletion took 0 bases off V and 15 bases off J, with a span of 16 bases between the germline ends. This sample was taken from a study of cytomegalovirus exposure and HLA in healthy donors (dated by TCRdb to 2016 to 2017). Study-level background: An earlier analysis of roughly 570 of the donors reported 276 Gb of sequence data and 95 million to 130 million unique TCR beta sequences obtained from roughly 170 million T cells. In an earlier analysis of 587 of the donors, high-throughput TCR beta sequencing was used to judge whether each TCR beta V gene segment behaved as functional or pseudogenic. Because of strong linkage in the cohort, roughly five DR-DQ haplotypes were treated as single units for association and clustering. Among the roughly 390 genotyped donors, 81% belonged to the genetic ancestry cluster associated with self-reported Caucasian donors. To predict cytomegalovirus infection status, the study brought together high-throughput TCR immunosequencing, statistical association of individual TCRs with disease status, and machine learning. HLA typing covered class I and class II loci at four-digit resolution. On average, about 240,000 unique TCR beta nucleotide sequences were sequenced per donor among more than 350 genotyped donors of the cohort, with about 19% of those sequences being non-productive. In addition to the first cohort of several hundred subjects, a separate validation cohort of approximately 110 different subjects was used. Typing coverage varied by locus: roughly 629-630 donors for A, B, C, DRB1 and DQB1; more than 500 for DQA1; around 610 for DPA1; some 470 for DPB1. The later analysis used no new phenotypic data to find candidate immune exposures, relying instead on TCR beta sequences and their occurrence across donors. The study aimed to test whether signatures of past pathogen exposure could be identified by cataloging public T cell receptors. Donor age, sex, ethnicity and CMV serostatus were collected together with the repertoire data. All discovery cohort repertoires had been generated on a single sequencing platform. A later analysis re-analyzed previously published TCR beta repertoires from approximately 670 donors and added high-resolution HLA genotyping to study TCR occurrence patterns. In a later genetic analysis, genome-wide SNP genotypes for about 55% of the roughly 700 donors were used, and that subset was treated as a discovery cohort. An early release covering 550 to 700 HLA-typed donors comprised about 290 gigabases of sequencing data and approximately 85 million unique TCR sequences. The study profiled the T cell repertoires of around 700 subjects by immunosequencing and related them to cytomegalovirus serostatus.

General findings and caveats noted by the study authors: Some IMGT-functional V segments, including TRBV6-2 and TRBV6-3, could not be distinguished by the 87-base-pair reads and were therefore excluded. Roughly uniform sequencing depth across donors was assumed in presence/absence analyses, although this assumption may not hold. It was suggested by the authors that the approach could potentially be generalized to other disease states and immunological phenotypes. Most CMV-associated TCR beta chains appeared to be HLA-restricted in a later analysis, and the HLA associations seemed to be driven largely by CMV exposure. Because HLA typing was missing for some donors at each locus, association tests included only the typed subset. A further reported finding was that TCR beta sequences accurately predicted the HLA-A and HLA-B alleles for most subjects in the first cohort. In an earlier analysis of approximately 590 of the donors, most TCR beta V segments were observed in productive rearrangements about 87% or about 30% of the time, broadly matching IMGT annotations. Because counts were too low, more than 15 rarely observed V segments, including chromosome 9 orphons, were left out of the earlier analysis of some 600 of the donors. V-gene and J-gene trimming of TCR beta chains was associated with a missense DCLRE1C variant in a later genetic analysis, and the association was replicated in an independent cohort. Specific HLA alleles were associated with 16,951 TCR beta sequences at a false discovery rate of 0.05 in a later analysis. The sequencing pipeline was judged likely to have produced a cluster of highly shared sequence variants as a technical artifact. Assigning TCR associations to individual alleles was difficult when HLA alleles, especially DR and DQ, strongly co-occurred. CMV serostatus was the only immune exposure information available for the cohort. Compared with equally common non-associated chains, HLA-associated TCR beta chains in a later analysis were more clonally expanded and had lower generation probabilities. The study gave a list of 150 to 200 TCR beta chains associated with cytomegalovirus. Three of the identified cytomegalovirus-associated TCR beta chains were confirmed in vitro to be specific for cytomegalovirus antigens. A later analysis found that TCR association rates varied across HLA loci, with DRB1 alleles showing the most associated TCRs and HLA-C alleles the fewest. In both the original and validation cohorts, the classifier was reported to diagnose cytomegalovirus status with high specificity and sensitivity. Most TCR sequences were observed very rarely across donors, whereas some public TCRs were present in many individuals. Correlated functional status among segregating V segments might reflect linkage disequilibrium, but an unknown experimental factor could not be ruled out. Compared with the 666-donor mean, donors in an Asian-associated ancestry cluster had fewer N-insertions in productive TCRs, according to a later genetic analysis. In a later analysis, several top co-occurrence clusters were reported to appear linked to parvovirus B19, influenza, CMV and Epstein-Barr virus. This cohort had only TCR beta chains sequenced, and the lack of alpha or paired-chain data limited which features could be detected.

The cohort comprised fewer than 750 healthy bone marrow donors. All cohort members were sampled while nominally healthy, although unrecorded immune exposures were likely present. The donor was CMV seronegative and belonged to the group of 350 or so seronegative cohort members. A peripheral blood sample was collected from each donor, and TCR beta sequencing was performed on peripheral blood mononuclear cells. Genomic DNA extraction from the blood cell samples was performed with the Qiagen DNeasy Blood Extraction Kit. Library preparation used the immunoSEQ multiplex PCR assay. The multiplex PCR relied on a mix of 60 forward primers for TCR Vbeta segments and 13 reverse primers for TCR Jbeta segments. Amplification of the CDR3 region of rearranged TCR beta genes was performed with a multiplex PCR assay on genomic DNA. The Illumina HiSeq System was used to sequence the amplified TCR beta libraries as 87-base-pair reads. The paper's data handling went like this. Across the 500 to 700 repertoires, a later analysis counted 78 million or so unique TCR beta chains, around 10 million of which were shared by at least two donors. Raw reads were error-corrected and collapsed into unique sequences by a nearest-neighbor algorithm in which closely related sequences were merged to remove PCR and sequencing errors. Alignment of CDR3 sequences to IMGT reference sequences was used to assign V, D and J gene segments. For a sequence to be retained, a match of at least six nucleotides was required to both a V gene segment and a J gene segment. Rearrangements were called productive when the CDR3 lacked stop codons and stayed in frame with V and J; all others were non-productive. Following IMGT convention, CDR3 was defined as the stretch from the second conserved V-encoded cysteine to the conserved J-encoded phenylalanine. The earlier analysis of 587 of the donors excluded any sequence lacking an unambiguous match to a single V gene segment. In an earlier analysis of approximately 500 of the donors, a V segment was called functional when productive rearrangements were above 56.7%, and segregating when the standard deviation between donors exceeded 5%. To diagnose cytomegalovirus status from the catalog of TCR beta chain sequences, a statistical classification framework was built. In a later analysis, TCR nucleotide sequences were compared against IMGT/GENE-DB human TR gene sequences so that V and J genes could be assigned. In a later analysis, CDR3 sequences and most-parsimonious VDJ recombination scenarios were assigned using the TCRdist pipeline. In a later analysis, every TCR beta chain was defined by the combination of its CDR3 amino acid sequence and its V-gene family, and reads without a unique V-gene family were dropped. In a later analysis, around 600 highly shared, low-generation-probability nucleotide sequences were removed to address suspected cross-contamination and a sequencing artifact. A later analysis calculated a clonal expansion index for each public chain from normalized within-repertoire ranks of inferred template counts. A later analysis computed generation probabilities with a VDJ recombination model fitted to out-of-frame rearrangements, and checked the results against IGoR. Hypergeometric tests were used in a later analysis to score TCR-TCR, TCR-HLA and TCR-CMV co-occurrence, with a repertoire-size bias correction applied to the TCR pairs. A later analysis estimated false discovery rates by permuting HLA or CMV assignments 20 times. In a later analysis, co-occurring TCRs were grouped using DBSCAN, and TCRdist sequence similarity was added for clustering within HLA-allele-positive subsets. Repertoires with fewer than 30,000 or more than 120,000 public chains were left out of co-occurrence clustering, as were a handful of repertoires with anomalous nucleotide sharing. Sourced from immuneACCESS, this table was stored by TCRdb with only in-frame sequences that have V and J called. A share of the clones is absent; for the studies checked, an unresolved V gene accounts for under half, and the remainder has no known explanation. V and J calls and clone size come straight from that table; D and trimming were deduced from the DNA. The sample data list 200,000 or so clones, and over 70% of these were observed just once. Together, the top ten hold approximately 0.71% of the sample.

This sequence uses TRBV9 and TRBJ2-1; TRBD2 is a possible D gene, resting on 6 matching bases. The sequenced sample consisted of PBMCs. The clonotype was recovered from a boy under 10 years old in good health and CMV-seronegative. Read as DNA, the sequence is TGTGCCAGCAGCGTAGATCCGGGAGACAGCCCGTTCTTC. Its translation reads: CASSVDPGDSPFF.